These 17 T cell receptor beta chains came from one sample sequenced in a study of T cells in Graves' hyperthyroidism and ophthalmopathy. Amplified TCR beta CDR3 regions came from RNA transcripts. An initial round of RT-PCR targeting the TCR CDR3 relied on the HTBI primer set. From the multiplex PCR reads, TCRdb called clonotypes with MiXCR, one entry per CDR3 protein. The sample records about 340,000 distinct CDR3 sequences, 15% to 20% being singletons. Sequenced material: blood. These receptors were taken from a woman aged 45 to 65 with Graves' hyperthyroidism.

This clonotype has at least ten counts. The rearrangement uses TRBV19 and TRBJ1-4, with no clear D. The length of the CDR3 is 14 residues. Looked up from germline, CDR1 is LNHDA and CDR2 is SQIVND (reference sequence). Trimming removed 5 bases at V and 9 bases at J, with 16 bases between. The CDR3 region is CASSAPGRRKKLFF. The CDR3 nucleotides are TGTGCCAGTAGTGCTCCTGGGAGAAGGAAAAAACTGTTTTTT.

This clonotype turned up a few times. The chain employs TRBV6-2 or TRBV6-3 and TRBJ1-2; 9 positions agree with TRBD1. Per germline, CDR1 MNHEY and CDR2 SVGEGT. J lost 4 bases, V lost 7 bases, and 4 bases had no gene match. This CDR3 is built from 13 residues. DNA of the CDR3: TGTGCCAGCACCGCGACAGGGGGCTATGGCTACACCTTC. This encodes CASTATGGYGYTF.

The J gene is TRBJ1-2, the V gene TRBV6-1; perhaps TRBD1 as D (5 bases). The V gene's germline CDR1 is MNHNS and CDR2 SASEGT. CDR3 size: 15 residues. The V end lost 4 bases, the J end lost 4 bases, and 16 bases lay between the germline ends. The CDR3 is CASSGLGDGAYGYTF. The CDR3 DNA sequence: TGTGCCAGCAGTGGCCTCGGAGACGGGGCCTATGGCTACACCTTC.

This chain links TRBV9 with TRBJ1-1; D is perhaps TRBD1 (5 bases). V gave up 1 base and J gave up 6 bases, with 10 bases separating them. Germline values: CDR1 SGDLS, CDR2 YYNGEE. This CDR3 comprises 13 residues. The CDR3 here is CASSVSWGAEAFF. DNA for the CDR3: TGTGCCAGCAGCGTATCATGGGGGGCTGAAGCTTTCTTT.

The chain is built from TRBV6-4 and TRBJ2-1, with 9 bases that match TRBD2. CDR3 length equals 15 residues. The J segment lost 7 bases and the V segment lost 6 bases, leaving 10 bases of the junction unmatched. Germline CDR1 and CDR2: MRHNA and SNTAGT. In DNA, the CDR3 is TGTGCCAGCAGCCTTGTAGCGGGAGTTGAAAATGAGCAGTTCTTC. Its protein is CASSLVAGVENEQFF.

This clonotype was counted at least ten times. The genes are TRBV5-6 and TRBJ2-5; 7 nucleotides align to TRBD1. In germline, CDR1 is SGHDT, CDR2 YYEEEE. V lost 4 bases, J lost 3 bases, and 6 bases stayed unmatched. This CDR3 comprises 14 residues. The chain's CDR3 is CASSQRQGEETQYF. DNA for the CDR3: TGTGCCAGCAGCCAACGACAGGGTGAAGAGACCCAGTACTTC.

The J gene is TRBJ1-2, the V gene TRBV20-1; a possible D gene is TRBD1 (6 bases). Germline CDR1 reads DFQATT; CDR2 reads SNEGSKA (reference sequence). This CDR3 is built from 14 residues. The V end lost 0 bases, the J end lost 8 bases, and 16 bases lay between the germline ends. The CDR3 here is CSARDLGGSGGYTF. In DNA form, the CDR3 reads TGCAGTGCTAGAGATCTAGGGGGGTCGGGGGGCTACACCTTC.

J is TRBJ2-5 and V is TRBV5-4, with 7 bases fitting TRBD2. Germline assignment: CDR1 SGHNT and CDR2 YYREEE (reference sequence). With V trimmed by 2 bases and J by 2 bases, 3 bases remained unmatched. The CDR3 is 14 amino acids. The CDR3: CASSLGLDQETQYF. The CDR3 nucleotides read TGTGCCAGCAGCTTAGGACTAGATCAAGAGACCCAGTACTTC.

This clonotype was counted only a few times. Here the CDR3 reads CASSLFPGSKEKLFF. For the CDR3, the DNA is TGCGCCAGCAGCTTGTTTCCGGGGTCGAAGGAAAAACTGTTTTTT. The chain is built from TRBV5-1 and TRBJ1-4; D is unresolved. The CDR3 totals 15 residues. Trimming removed 1 base from V and 8 bases from J, with 15 bases in between. Germline lookup yields CDR1 SGHRS and CDR2 YFSETQ.

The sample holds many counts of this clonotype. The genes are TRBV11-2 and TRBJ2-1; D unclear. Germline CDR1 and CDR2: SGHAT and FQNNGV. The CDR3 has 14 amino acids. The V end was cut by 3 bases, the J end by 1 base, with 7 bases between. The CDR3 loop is CASSFLTSYNEQFF. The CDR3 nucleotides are TGTGCCAGCAGCTTTTTAACTTCCTACAATGAGCAGTTCTTC.

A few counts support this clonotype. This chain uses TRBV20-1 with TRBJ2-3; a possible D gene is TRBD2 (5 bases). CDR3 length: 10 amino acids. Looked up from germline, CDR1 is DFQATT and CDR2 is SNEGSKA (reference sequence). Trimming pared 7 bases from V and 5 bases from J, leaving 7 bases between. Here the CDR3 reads CSVREDTQYF. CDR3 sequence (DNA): TGCAGTGTCCGGGAAGATACGCAGTATTTT.

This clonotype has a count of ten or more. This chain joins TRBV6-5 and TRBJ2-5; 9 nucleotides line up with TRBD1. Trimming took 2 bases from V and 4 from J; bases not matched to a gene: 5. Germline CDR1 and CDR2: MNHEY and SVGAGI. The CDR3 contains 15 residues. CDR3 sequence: CASSYAPGQGETQYF. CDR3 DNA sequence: TGTGCCAGCAGTTACGCGCCGGGACAGGGAGAGACCCAGTACTTC.

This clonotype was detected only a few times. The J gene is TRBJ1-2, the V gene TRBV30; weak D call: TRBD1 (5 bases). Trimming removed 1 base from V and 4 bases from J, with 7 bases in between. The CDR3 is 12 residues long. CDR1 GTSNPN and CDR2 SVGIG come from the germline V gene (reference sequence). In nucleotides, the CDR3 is TGTGCCTGGAGTGGACAGCTCTATGGCTACACCTTC. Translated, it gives CAWSGQLYGYTF.

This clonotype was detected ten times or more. CDR3 loop: CASSFFPGEQFF. For the CDR3, the DNA is TGCGCCAGCAGCTTTTTTCCTGGGGAGCAGTTCTTC. The chain uses TRBV5-1 and TRBJ2-1; D not certain. Germline CDR1 reads SGHRS; CDR2 reads YFSETQ. V was cut by 2 bases and J by 10 bases, with 10 bases left in between. The length of the CDR3 is 12 residues.

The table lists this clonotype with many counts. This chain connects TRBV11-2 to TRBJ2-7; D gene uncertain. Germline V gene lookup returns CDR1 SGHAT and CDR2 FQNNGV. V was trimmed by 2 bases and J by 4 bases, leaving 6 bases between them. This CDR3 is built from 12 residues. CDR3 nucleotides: TGTGCCAGCAGCTTAACCTGGTACGAGCAGTACTTC. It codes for CASSLTWYEQYF. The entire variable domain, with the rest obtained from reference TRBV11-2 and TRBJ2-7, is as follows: EAGVAQSPRYKIIEKRQSVAFWCNPISGHATLYWYQQILGQGPKLLIQFQNNGVVDDSQLPKDRFSAERLKGVDSTLKIQPAKLEDSAVYLCASSLTWYEQYFGPGTRLTVT.

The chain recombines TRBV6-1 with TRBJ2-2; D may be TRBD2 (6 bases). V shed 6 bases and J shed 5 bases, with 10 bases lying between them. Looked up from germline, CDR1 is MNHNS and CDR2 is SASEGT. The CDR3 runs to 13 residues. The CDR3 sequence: CASRPGTTGELFF. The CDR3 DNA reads TGTGCCAGCAGGCCAGGGACTACCGGGGAGCTGTTTTTT.

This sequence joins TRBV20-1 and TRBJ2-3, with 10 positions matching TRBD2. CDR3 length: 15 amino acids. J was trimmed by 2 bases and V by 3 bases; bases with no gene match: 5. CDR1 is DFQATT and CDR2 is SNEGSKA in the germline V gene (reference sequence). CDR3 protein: CSARTLAGYTDTQYF. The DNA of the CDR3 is TGCAGTGCTAGGACACTAGCGGGGTACACAGATACGCAGTATTTT.